One and the same sample provided the 14 T cell receptor beta chains below, sequenced in a study of shared clonotypes between healthy human individuals (TCRdb year 2020). Receptor amplification or capture employed the immunoSEQ multiplex PCR assay. Drawn from immuneACCESS, this table holds only the in-frame rearrangements with V and J called that TCRdb kept. Clones are partly lost; checked studies trace under half to an unresolved V gene and leave the rest unexplained. The table for this sample lists about 470,000 clones; about 76% of them were counted only once. Clones ranked in the top ten supply roughly 13% of the sample. The source material was PBMCs. The origin of the receptors is a woman in her thirties or forties in good health. Some clones in this sample may be carry-over from other donors' samples.

This rearrangement joins TRBV7-3 to TRBJ2-6; D may match TRBD1 or TRBD2 (6 bases each). The CDR3 totals 15 residues. V lost 10 bases to trimming and J lost 2 bases, with 15 bases between them. CDR1 is SGHTA and CDR2 is FQGTGA in the germline V gene. As DNA, the CDR3 is TGTGCCACGCACGGGGGCTTGCCTGGGGCCAACGTCCTGACTTTC. As protein: CATHGGLPGANVLTF.

V usage is TRBV27 and J usage is TRBJ1-1; TRBD1 agrees at 9 bases. There are 13 residues in the CDR3. The V and J ends lost 0 bases and 11 bases, in that order; junction bases with no gene match: 4. The germline CDR1 and CDR2 sequences are MNHEY and SMNVEV (reference sequence). CDR3 bases: TGTGCCAGCAGTTTATCGAGGACAGGGGATGCTTTCTTT. Translated, it gives CASSLSRTGDAFF.

V and J are TRBV28 and TRBJ1-2, with 7 positions matching TRBD1. Germline loops: CDR1 MDHEN, CDR2 SYDVKM. The CDR3 consists of 15 residues. J lost 3 bases, V lost 3 bases, and 7 bases had no gene match. CDR3 nucleotides: TGTGCCAGCAGTTTTTCTATAGGGGGCGACTATGGCTACACCTTC. It encodes CASSFSIGGDYGYTF.

The chain is built from TRBV28 and TRBJ2-1; TRBD1 matches 10 bases. Per the germline V gene, CDR1 is MDHEN and CDR2 is SYDVKM. CDR3 length equals 15 residues. V lost 3 bases and J lost 8; bases outside the gene matches: 7. For the CDR3, the DNA is TGTGCCAGCAGTTTGAGGGGGACAGGGGCCGATGAGCAGTTCTTC. Encoded protein: CASSLRGTGADEQFF.

The chain joins TRBV19 to TRBJ2-7, with 7 bases that match TRBD1. The V segment lost 4 bases and the J segment 3 bases; nucleotides outside the gene matches: 12. This CDR3 has 16 amino acids. The germline V gene has CDR1 LNHDA and CDR2 SQIVND (reference sequence). The CDR3 loop reads CASSTLQTGVIYEQYF. The DNA of the CDR3 is TGTGCCAGTAGTACCCTACAAACAGGGGTTATCTACGAGCAGTACTTC.

This clone was counted once. The chain uses TRBV21-1 and TRBJ2-1; the D call in the table, TRBD2, was not verified against the DNA. TRBV21-1 is shown as a pseudogene. This CDR3 contains 16 residues. CDR3 bases: TGTGCCAGCAGCAAAGAGGAGCGGGAGGGGGACAATGAGCAGTTCTTC. Translation gives CASSKEEREGDNEQFF.

This chain joins TRBV5-1 and TRBJ2-3, with D unclear. CDR1 and CDR2 from the germline V gene are SGHRS and YFSETQ. CDR3 length: 14 amino acids. V lost 4 bases and J lost 4, with 13 bases in between. The CDR3 loop reads CASSPWSNSDTQYF. The CDR3 nucleotides read TGCGCCAGCAGCCCGTGGAGTAATTCAGATACGCAGTATTTT.

The V call is TRBV28, the J call TRBJ2-7, with 9 bases fitting TRBD1. V shed 4 bases, J shed 9 bases, and the junction held 13 bases outside the gene matches. The germline CDR1 and CDR2 sequences are MDHEN and SYDVKM. CDR3 length: 15 residues. As DNA, the CDR3 is TGTGCCAGCAGTTCCCGGGACAGGGTTGGAGAAAGGCAGTACTTC. This translates into CASSSRDRVGERQYF.

This rearrangement joins TRBV4-1 to TRBJ1-5; no clear D. The CDR3 loop spans 16 amino acids. Per the germline V gene, CDR1 is MGHRA and CDR2 is YSYEKL. V was trimmed by 2 bases and J by 7 bases, leaving 18 bases between them. DNA of the CDR3: TGCGCCAGCAGCCAAACGCCCAGGAGTCGTATCCAGCCCCAGCATTTT. Residues: CASSQTPRSRIQPQHF.

This sequence joins TRBV19 and TRBJ2-5; D may correspond to TRBD1 or TRBD2 (5 bases each). The CDR3 is made up of 12 amino acids. Trimming took 9 bases from V and 7 from J, leaving 15 bases between them. Germline CDR1 LNHDA, CDR2 SQIVND (reference sequence). CDR3 sequence (DNA): TGTGCCAGCCCAGGGAGAAGACGGACCCAGTACTTC. Translating it yields CASPGRRRTQYF.

CDR3 residues: CASSSRVGADYNEQFF. In DNA, the CDR3 is TGCGCCAGCAGCTCCAGGGTAGGGGCAGACTACAATGAGCAGTTCTTC. This sequence joins TRBV5-1 and TRBJ2-1, with a weak D call TRBD1 (5 bases). V lost 3 bases and J 3 bases, leaving 16 bases between the germline ends. Germline V lookup: CDR1 SGHRS, CDR2 YFSETQ. The CDR3 contains 16 residues.

Points on this clone: A much larger clone differs from this one at a single base, so this may be a read error. Additional DNA sequences in this sample encode the identical CDR3. This chain connects TRBV4-2 to TRBJ1-2, with D unclear. V was trimmed by 3 bases and J by 3 bases, leaving 17 bases between them. Germline V gene lookup returns CDR1 LGHNA and CDR2 YNFKEQ. This CDR3 region has 16 residues. The CDR3 region is CASSQDGRVGHYGYTF. The CDR3 DNA reads TGTGCCAGCAGCCAGGATGGGAGGGTGGGTCACTATGGCTACACCTTC.

This chain links TRBV19 with TRBJ1-4; no definite D call. CDR1 and CDR2 (germline): LNHDA, SQIVND (reference sequence). The V and J ends lost 6 bases and 1 base respectively, with 12 bases between them. The CDR3 sequence is 15 residues long. CDR3 coding DNA: TGTGCCAGTAGCACACTGGGAGGAACTAATGAAAAACTGTTTTTT. Translated: CASSTLGGTNEKLFF.

CDR3 nucleotides: TGTGCCTGGGGGTCGTGGGAGCAGTACTTC. It codes for CAWGSWEQYF. This sequence joins TRBV30 and TRBJ2-5; maybe TRBD2 (5 bases). Trimming took off 5 bases at V and 11 bases at J, with 12 bases between the two ends. Germline V gene lookup returns CDR1 GTSNPN and CDR2 SVGIG (reference sequence). The CDR3 loop spans 10 amino acids.